The TCR beta chain under discussion was sequenced for a study of a mutant IDH1 vaccine in newly diagnosed glioma. The sample's time point: baseline, week 1 (first vaccination visit). Documented treatment: pre-vaccination baseline after standard-of-care therapy. Using immunoSEQ multiplex PCR, the repertoire was profiled, and TCRdb retains in-frame clones only, with some absent. The data hold about 96,000 clones, with roughly 77% observed a single time. Between the trimmed V and J ends, which lost 4 bases and 0 bases, there was a span of 14 bases. Germline V gives CDR1 MRHNA, CDR2 SNTAGT. The CDR3 covers 16 residues. Notes on this clone: This same CDR3 is encoded by further DNA sequences in the sample.

The sequence was obtained from a middle-aged man with glioma. The specimen was PBMCs, collected from a glioma patient treated with radiotherapy, temozolomide or both. J is TRBJ2-3 and V is TRBV6-4; D perhaps matches TRBD1 (6 bases). The DNA of the CDR3 is TGTGCCAGCAGTGTCCTGGCCGGGACAAGCACAGATACGCAGTATTTT. Translation gives CASSVLAGTSTDTQYF.